The TCR beta chain described here comes from a study of blood T cell repertoires in COVID-19. The repertoire was sequenced with immunoSEQ multiplex PCR; TCRdb's copy has only in-frame clones and lacks some. The sample lists approximately 500,000 clones; 89% were seen once. The CDR3 contains 10 residues. Germline V gene sequence: CDR1 SNHLY, CDR2 FYNNEI. V gave up 10 bases and J gave up 4 bases, with 8 bases separating them. The chain uses TRBV2 and TRBJ2-7; TRBD1 might be the D (5 bases). The sequence was collected from a man between 18 and 35 years old with COVID-19, enrolled during active disease. The material sequenced was peripheral blood. CDR3 nucleotide sequence: TGTGCCAACCAGGGATACGAGCAGTACTTC. Residues: CANQGYEQYF.